One sample yielded the 11 T cell receptor beta chains listed below, sequenced in a study of neurological immune-mediated disorders. Using its own MiXCR run on the 5' RACE reads, TCRdb lists one record per CDR3 protein. Of around 100,000 distinct CDR3 sequences in the sample, under 14% were seen once. Time point indicated: longitudinal time-point 3. The sequenced sample was PBMCs. The receptors come from a female donor with HTLV-1-associated myelopathy (HAM/TSP).

This clonotype showed up many times. The CDR3 sequence is CASTTGSTFFTEAFF. The CDR3 DNA is TGTGCCAGCACTACAGGTTCTACTTTTTTCACTGAAGCTTTCTTT. This chain connects TRBV6-5 to TRBJ1-1; D possibly corresponds to TRBD1 (5 bases). The CDR3 covers 15 residues. Trimming shortened V by 7 bases and J by 4 bases, and 19 bases separated the two germline ends. Germline V gene lookup returns CDR1 MNHEY and CDR2 SVGAGI.

This clonotype has just a few counts. This CDR3 fails to terminate in the conserved phenylalanine or tryptophan, so it likely reflects a read error. The chain links TRBV12-3 or TRBV12-4 to TRBJ2-7; tentatively, D is TRBD2 (6 bases). The V and J ends lost 4 bases and 2 bases respectively, with 9 bases between them. This CDR3 comprises 13 residues. CDR3 loop: CASSWTGAYEQYI. Here the CDR3 DNA reads TGTGCCAGCAGTTGGACGGGAGCCTACGAGCAGTACATC.

This clonotype is medium-sized by share. The chain carries TRBV6-5 and TRBJ2-5; the D is unclear. V dropped 2 bases and J dropped 2 bases, with 3 bases sitting between them. CDR3 length: 12 residues. The germline V gene has CDR1 MNHEY and CDR2 SVGAGI. This CDR3 reads CASSYGQETQYF. DNA of the CDR3: TGTGCCAGCAGTTACGGACAAGAGACCCAGTACTTC.

Many counts were recorded for this clonotype. The rearrangement joins TRBV28 to TRBJ2-3; D remains unclear. With 3 bases removed from V and 0 bases from J, the gap between germline ends came to 16 bases. Germline V lookup: CDR1 MDHEN, CDR2 SYDVKM. This CDR3 has 17 residues. CDR3 bases: TGTGCCAGCAGTTTCGGCGGTAAGGGCGCAAGCACAGATACGCAGTATTTT. Its translation: CASSFGGKGASTDTQYF.

This clonotype was seen repeatedly, ten times or more. This rearrangement joins TRBV12-3 or TRBV12-4 to TRBJ2-1; D gene unclear. The CDR3 length is 12 residues. V dropped 7 bases and J dropped 9 bases, with 13 bases sitting between them. The CDR3 DNA reads TGTGCCAGCATCTTAGGTTGGGGTGAGCAGTTCTTC. Amino acid sequence: CASILGWGEQFF.

This clonotype was found many times. V usage is TRBV29-1 and J usage is TRBJ1-5; no definite D call. The V gene's germline CDR1 is SQVTM and CDR2 ANQGSEA. The CDR3 loop spans 13 amino acids. V was trimmed by 7 bases and J by 3 bases, leaving 13 bases between them. Written as DNA, the CDR3 is TGCAGCGCTAGCCCTTACCCCAATCAGCCCCAGCATTTT. Translation: CSASPYPNQPQHF. Using reference TRBV29-1 and TRBJ1-5 for the parts outside the CDR3, the full variable domain is SAVISQKPSRDICQRGTSLTIQCQVDSQVTMMFWYRQQPGQSLTLIATANQGSEATYESGFVIDKFPISRPNLTFSTLTVSNMSPEDSSIYLCSASPYPNQPQHFGDGTRLSIL.

A word on this clonotype: A much larger clone is a single base away; this may be a read error. The chain uses TRBV5-5 and TRBJ2-7; D is possibly TRBD1 or TRBD2 (5 bases each). The germline CDR1 and CDR2 sequences are SGHKS and YYEKEE (reference sequence). CDR3 length: 12 amino acids. The DNA for the CDR3 is TGTGCCAGCAGCATCCGGGGCTACGAGCAGCACTTC. Translating it yields CASSIRGYEQHF.

The chain links TRBV29-1 to TRBJ2-1; tentatively, D is TRBD2 (6 bases). The germline V and J ends were trimmed by 7 bases and 8 bases, with 12 bases remaining between them. This CDR3 is 11 amino acids long. Germline CDR1 and CDR2: SQVTM and ANQGSEA. The chain's CDR3 is CSERPGDEQFF. CDR3 DNA sequence: TGCAGCGAGCGCCCGGGGGATGAGCAGTTCTTC.

In the case of this clonotype: A much larger clone lies one base from this, so it may be a read error. V and J are TRBV5-5 and TRBJ2-5; D is possibly TRBD1 (6 bases). This CDR3 region has 16 residues. V was trimmed by 0 bases and J by 4 bases, leaving 16 bases between them. CDR1 SGHKS and CDR2 YYEKEE come from the germline V gene (reference sequence). CDR3 in DNA: TGTGCCAGCAGCTTGGGTTCTAGCAGGGGTGCAGAGACCCAGTACTTC. This gives the protein CASSLGSSRGAETQYF.

At least ten counts were recorded for this clonotype. The gene calls are TRBV5-1 and TRBJ2-7, with D maybe TRBD1 (5 bases). The CDR3 sequence is 13 residues long. From germline, CDR1 is SGHRS and CDR2 YFSETQ. Trimming took 0 bases from V and 6 from J, leaving 10 bases between them. Here the CDR3 DNA reads TGCGCCAGCAGCTTGGGTCAGGGTTTCGAGCAGTACTTC. This codes for CASSLGQGFEQYF.

This clonotype has a count of ten or more. The chain joins TRBV5-6 to TRBJ2-6; possible D gene TRBD1, 6 bases. Germline V gives CDR1 SGHDT, CDR2 YYEEEE. The length of the CDR3 is 15 residues. V lost 3 bases and J lost 5, with 12 bases in between. This CDR3 is CASSSSRGRANVLTF. CDR3 DNA sequence: TGTGCCAGCAGCTCAAGCAGGGGTAGGGCCAACGTCCTGACTTTC. Supplemented by reference TRBV5-6 and TRBJ2-6, the full variable domain reads DAGVTQSPTHLIKTRGQQVTLRCSPKSGHDTVSWYQQALGQGPQFIFQYYEEEERQRGNFPDRFSGHQFPNYSSELNVNALLLGDSALYLCASSSSRGRANVLTFGAGSRLTVL.